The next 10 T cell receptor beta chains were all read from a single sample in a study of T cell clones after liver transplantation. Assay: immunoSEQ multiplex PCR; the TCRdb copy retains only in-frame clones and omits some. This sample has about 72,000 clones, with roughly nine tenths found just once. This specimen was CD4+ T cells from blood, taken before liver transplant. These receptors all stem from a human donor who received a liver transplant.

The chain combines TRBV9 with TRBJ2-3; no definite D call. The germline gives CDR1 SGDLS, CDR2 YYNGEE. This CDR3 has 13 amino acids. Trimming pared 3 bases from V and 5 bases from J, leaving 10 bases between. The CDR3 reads CASSAWDGDTQYF. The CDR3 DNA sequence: TGTGCCAGCAGCGCATGGGATGGAGATACGCAGTATTTT.

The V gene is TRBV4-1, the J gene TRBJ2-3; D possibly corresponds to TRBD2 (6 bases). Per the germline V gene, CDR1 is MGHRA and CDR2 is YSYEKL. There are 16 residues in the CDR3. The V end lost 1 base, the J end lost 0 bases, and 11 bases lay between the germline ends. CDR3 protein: CASSQGGGMSTDTQYF. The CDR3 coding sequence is TGCGCCAGCAGCCAAGGTGGCGGGATGAGCACAGATACGCAGTATTTT.

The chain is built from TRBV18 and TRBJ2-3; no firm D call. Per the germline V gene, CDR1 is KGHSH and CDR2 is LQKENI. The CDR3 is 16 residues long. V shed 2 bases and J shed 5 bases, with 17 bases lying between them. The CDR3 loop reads CASSPSLASAGDTQYF. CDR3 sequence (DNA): TGTGCCAGCTCACCAAGCCTGGCTTCCGCCGGAGATACGCAGTATTTT.

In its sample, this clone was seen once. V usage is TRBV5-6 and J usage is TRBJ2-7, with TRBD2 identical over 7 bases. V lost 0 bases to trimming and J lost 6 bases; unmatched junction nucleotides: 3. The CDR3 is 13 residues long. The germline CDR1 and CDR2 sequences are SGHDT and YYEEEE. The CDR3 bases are TGTGCCAGCAGCTTGGAACTAGCGCGCGAGCAGTACTTC. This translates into CASSLELAREQYF. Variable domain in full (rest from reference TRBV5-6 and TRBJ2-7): DAGVTQSPTHLIKTRGQQVTLRCSPKSGHDTVSWYQQALGQGPQFIFQYYEEEERQRGNFPDRFSGHQFPNYSSELNVNALLLGDSALYLCASSLELAREQYFGPGTRLTVT.

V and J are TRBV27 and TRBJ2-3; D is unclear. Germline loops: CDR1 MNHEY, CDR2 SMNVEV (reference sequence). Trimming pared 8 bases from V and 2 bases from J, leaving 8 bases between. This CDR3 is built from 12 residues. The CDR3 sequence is CASGMTTDTQYF. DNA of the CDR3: TGTGCCAGCGGAATGACCACAGATACGCAGTATTTT.

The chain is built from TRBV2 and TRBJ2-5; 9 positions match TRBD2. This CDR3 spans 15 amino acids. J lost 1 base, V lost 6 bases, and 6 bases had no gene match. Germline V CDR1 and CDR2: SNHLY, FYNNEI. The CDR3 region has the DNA TGTGCCAGCAGCTATTCTAGCGGGACCCAAGAGACCCAGTACTTC. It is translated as CASSYSSGTQETQYF.

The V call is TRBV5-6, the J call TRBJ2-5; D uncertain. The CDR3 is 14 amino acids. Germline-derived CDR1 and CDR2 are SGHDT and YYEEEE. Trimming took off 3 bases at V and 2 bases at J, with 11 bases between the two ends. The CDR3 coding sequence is TGTGCCAGCAGCTCAAGACGGACGCAAGAGACCCAGTACTTC. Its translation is CASSSRRTQETQYF.

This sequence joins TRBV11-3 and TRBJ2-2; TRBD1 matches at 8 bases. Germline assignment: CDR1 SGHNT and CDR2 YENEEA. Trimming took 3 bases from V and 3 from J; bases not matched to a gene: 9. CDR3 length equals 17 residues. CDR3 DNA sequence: TGTGCCAGCAGCTTGGGTGGAGACAGGGGCGACACCGGGGAGCTGTTTTTT. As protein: CASSLGGDRGDTGELFF.

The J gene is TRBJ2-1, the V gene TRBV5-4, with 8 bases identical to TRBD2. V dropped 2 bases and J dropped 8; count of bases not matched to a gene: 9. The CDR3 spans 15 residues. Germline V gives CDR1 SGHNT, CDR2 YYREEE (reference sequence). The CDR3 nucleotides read TGTGCCAGCAGCTTATTCCAGCGGGAGATCGATGAGCAGTTCTTC. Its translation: CASSLFQREIDEQFF.

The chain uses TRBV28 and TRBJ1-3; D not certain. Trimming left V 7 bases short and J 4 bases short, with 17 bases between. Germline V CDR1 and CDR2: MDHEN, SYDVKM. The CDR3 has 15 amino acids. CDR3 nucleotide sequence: TGTGCCAGCACGTTCCAATCTCGCCCCGGAAACACCATATATTTT. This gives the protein CASTFQSRPGNTIYF.